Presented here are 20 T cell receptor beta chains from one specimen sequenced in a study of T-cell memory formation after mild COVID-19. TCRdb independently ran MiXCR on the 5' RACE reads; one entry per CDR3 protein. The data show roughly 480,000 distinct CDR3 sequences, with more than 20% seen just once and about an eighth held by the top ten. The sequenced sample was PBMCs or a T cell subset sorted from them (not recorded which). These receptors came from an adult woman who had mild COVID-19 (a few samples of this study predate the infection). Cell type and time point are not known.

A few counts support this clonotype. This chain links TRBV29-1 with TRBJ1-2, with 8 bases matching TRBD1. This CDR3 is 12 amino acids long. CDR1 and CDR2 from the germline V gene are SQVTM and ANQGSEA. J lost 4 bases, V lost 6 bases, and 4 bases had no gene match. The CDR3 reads CSVPGGGYGYTF. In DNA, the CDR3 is TGCAGCGTCCCAGGGGGCGGCTATGGCTACACCTTC.

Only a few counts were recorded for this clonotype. In nucleotides, the CDR3 is TGTGCCACCAAGACAGGGAACTATGGCTACACCTTC. Translated: CATKTGNYGYTF. J is TRBJ1-2 and V is TRBV3-1; 7 bases match TRBD1. With 10 bases clipped from V and 2 bases from J, the junction kept 4 bases outside the gene matches. The CDR3 contains 12 residues. Germline CDR1 reads LGHDT; CDR2 reads YNNKEL (reference sequence).

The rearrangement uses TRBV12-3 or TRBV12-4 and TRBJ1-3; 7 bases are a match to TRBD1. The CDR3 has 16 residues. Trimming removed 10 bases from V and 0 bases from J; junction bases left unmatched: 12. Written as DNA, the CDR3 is TGTGCCACGCCTGGGGGACAGTTCAGCTCTGGAAACACCATATATTTT. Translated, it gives CATPGGQFSSGNTIYF.

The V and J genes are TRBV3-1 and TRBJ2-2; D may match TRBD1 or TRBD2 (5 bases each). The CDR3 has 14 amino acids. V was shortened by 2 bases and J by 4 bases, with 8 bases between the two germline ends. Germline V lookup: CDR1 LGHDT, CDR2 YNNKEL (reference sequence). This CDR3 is CASSQLGTTGELFF. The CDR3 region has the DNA TGTGCCAGCAGCCAACTGGGGACCACCGGGGAGCTGTTTTTT.

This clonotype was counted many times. CDR3: CASLLAVGTGELFF. In DNA form, the CDR3 reads TGCGCCAGCCTGCTCGCGGTGGGCACCGGGGAGCTGTTTTTT. The chain recombines TRBV5-1 with TRBJ2-2; no definite D call. Per germline, CDR1 SGHRS and CDR2 YFSETQ. With 7 bases removed from V and 4 bases from J, the gap between germline ends came to 14 bases. This CDR3 is 14 amino acids long.

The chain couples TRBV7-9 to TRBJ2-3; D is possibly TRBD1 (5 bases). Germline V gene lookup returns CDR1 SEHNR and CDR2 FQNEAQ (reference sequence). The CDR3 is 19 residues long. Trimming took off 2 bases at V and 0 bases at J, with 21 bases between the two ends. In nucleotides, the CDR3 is TGTGCCAGCAGCTTATCGACAGACCACCTGACTTATAGCACAGATACGCAGTATTTT. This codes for CASSLSTDHLTYSTDTQYF.

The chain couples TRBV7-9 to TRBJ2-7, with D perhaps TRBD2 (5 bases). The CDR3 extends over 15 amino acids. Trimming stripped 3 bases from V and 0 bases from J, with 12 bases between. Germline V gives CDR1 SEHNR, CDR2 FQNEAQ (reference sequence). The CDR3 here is CASSFPGLLSYEQYF. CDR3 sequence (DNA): TGTGCCAGCAGCTTCCCCGGACTGCTCTCCTACGAGCAGTACTTC.

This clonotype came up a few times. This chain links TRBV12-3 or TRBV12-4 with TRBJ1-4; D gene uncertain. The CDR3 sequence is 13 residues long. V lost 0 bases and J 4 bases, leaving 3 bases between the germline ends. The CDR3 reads CASSLAVNEKLFF. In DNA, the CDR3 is TGTGCCAGCAGTTTAGCGGTTAATGAAAAACTGTTTTTT.

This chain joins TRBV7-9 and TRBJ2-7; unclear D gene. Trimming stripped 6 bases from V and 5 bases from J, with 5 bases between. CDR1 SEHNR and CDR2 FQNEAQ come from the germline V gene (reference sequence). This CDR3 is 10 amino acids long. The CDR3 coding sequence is TGTGCCAGCAGGGGCGACGAGCAGTACTTC. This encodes CASRGDEQYF.

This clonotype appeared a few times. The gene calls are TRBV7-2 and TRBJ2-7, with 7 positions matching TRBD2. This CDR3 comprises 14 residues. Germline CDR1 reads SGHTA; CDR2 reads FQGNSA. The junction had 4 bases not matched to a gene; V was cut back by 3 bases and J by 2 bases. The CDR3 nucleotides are TGTGCCAGCAGCTTTAGCGGGTTCCCCTACGAGCAGTACTTC. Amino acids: CASSFSGFPYEQYF.

This chain's CDR3 is CASSPRRSETGGLYGYTF. The CDR3 bases are TGTGCCAGCTCACCACGGCGGTCCGAGACAGGGGGCCTCTATGGCTACACCTTC. V and J are TRBV18 and TRBJ1-2; 10 nucleotides agree with TRBD1. This CDR3 contains 18 residues. Germline trimming cut 1 base from V and 4 bases from J; bases unmatched to any gene: 12. The germline gives CDR1 KGHSH, CDR2 LQKENI.

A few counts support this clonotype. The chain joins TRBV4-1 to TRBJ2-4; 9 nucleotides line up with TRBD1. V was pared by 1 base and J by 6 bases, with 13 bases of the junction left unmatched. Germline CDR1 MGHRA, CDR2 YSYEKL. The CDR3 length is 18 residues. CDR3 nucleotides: TGCGCCAGCAGCCAAGTTGAGGTTGGGACAGGGCCGACAAACATTCAGTACTTC. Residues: CASSQVEVGTGPTNIQYF.

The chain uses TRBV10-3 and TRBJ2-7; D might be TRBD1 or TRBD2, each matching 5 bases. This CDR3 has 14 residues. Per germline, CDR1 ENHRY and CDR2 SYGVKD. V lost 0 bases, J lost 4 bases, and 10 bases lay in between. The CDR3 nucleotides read TGTGCCATCAGTGAGTCGACCGGGACGTACGAGCAGTACTTC. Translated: CAISESTGTYEQYF.

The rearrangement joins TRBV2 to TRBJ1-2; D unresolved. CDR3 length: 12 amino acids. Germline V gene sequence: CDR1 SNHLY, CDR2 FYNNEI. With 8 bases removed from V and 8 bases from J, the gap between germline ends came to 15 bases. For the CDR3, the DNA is TGTGCCAGCTTGGAGAGCGGGGTAGGCTACACCTTC. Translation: CASLESGVGYTF. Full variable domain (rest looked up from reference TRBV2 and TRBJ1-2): EPEVTQTPSHQVTQMGQEVILRCVPISNHLYFYWYRQILGQKVEFLVSFYNNEISEKSEIFDDQFSVERPDGSNFTLKIRSTKLEDSAMYFCASLESGVGYTFGSGTRLTVV.

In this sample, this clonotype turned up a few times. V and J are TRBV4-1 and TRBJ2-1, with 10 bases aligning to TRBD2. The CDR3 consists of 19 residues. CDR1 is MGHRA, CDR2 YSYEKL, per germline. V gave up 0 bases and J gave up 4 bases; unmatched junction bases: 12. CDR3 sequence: CASSQDPLVSGGPYNEQFF. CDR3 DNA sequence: TGCGCCAGCAGCCAAGATCCCTTGGTTAGCGGGGGGCCTTACAATGAGCAGTTCTTC.

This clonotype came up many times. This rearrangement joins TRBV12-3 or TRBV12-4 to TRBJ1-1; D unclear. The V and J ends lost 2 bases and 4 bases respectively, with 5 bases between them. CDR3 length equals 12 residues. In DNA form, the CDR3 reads TGTGCCAGCAGTTTACTGGGCACTGAAGCTTTCTTT. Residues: CASSLLGTEAFF.

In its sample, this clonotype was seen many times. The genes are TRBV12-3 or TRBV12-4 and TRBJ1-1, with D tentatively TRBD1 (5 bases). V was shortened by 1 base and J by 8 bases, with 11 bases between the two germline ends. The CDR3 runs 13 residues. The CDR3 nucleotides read TGTGCCAGCAGTTTAGGGAGACAGACAGAAGCTTTCTTT. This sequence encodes CASSLGRQTEAFF.

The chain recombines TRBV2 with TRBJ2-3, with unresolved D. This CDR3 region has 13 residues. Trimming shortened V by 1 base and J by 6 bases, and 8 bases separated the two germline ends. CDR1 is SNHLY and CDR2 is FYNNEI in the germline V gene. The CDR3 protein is CASSEGIADTQYF. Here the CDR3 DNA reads TGTGCCAGCAGTGAAGGGATAGCCGATACGCAGTATTTT. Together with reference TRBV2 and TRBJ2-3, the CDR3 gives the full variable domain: EPEVTQTPSHQVTQMGQEVILRCVPISNHLYFYWYRQILGQKVEFLVSFYNNEISEKSEIFDDQFSVERPDGSNFTLKIRSTKLEDSAMYFCASSEGIADTQYFGPGTRLTVL.

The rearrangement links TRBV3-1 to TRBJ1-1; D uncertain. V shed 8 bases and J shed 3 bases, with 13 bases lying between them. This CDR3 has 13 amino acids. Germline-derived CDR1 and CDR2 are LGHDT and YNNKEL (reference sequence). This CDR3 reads CASCDWRDTEAFF. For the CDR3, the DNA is TGTGCCAGCTGTGACTGGCGGGACACTGAAGCTTTCTTT.

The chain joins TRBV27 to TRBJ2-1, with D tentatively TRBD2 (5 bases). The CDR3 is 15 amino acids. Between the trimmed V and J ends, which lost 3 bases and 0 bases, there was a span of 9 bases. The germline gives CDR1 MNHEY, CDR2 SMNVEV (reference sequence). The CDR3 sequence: CASSFEGSSYNEQFF. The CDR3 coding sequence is TGTGCCAGCAGTTTTGAAGGGAGCTCCTACAATGAGCAGTTCTTC.